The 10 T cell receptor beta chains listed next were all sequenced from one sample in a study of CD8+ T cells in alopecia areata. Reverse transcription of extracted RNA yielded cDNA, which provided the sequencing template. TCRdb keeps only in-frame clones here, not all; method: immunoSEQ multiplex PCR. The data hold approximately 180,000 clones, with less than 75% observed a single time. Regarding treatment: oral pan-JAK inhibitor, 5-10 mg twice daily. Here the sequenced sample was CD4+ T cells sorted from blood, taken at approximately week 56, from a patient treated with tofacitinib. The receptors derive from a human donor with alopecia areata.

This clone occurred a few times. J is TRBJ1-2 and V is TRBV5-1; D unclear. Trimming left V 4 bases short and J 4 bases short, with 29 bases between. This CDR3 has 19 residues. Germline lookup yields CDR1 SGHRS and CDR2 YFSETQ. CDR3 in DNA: TGCGCCAGCAGCACGGCCCTTCTCAGCTCGGGAAAGTCACCCTATGGCTACACCTTC. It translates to CASSTALLSSGKSPYGYTF. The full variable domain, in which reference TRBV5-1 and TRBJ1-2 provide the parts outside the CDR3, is KAGVTQTPRYLIKTRGQQVTLSCSPISGHRSVSWYQQTPGQGLQFLFEYFSETQRNKGNFPGRFSGRQFSNSRSEMNVSTLELGDSALYLCASSTALLSSGKSPYGYTFGSGTRLTVV.

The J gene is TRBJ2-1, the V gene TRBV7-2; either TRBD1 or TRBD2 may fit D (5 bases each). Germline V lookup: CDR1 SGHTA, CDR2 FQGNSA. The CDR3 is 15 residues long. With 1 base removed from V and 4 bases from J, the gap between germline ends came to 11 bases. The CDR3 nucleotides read TGTGCCAGCAGCTTAGATCCGGGGCCGTACAATGAGCAGTTCTTC. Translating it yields CASSLDPGPYNEQFF.

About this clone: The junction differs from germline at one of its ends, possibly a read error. The CDR3 here is CASSLGVAETQYF. The CDR3 coding sequence is TGTGCTAGCAGCTTAGGAGTAGCAGAGACCCAGTACTTC. The J gene is TRBJ2-5, the V gene TRBV7-7, with D unresolved. This CDR3 has 13 amino acids. Germline V gene sequence: CDR1 SSHAT, CDR2 FNYEAQ (reference sequence).

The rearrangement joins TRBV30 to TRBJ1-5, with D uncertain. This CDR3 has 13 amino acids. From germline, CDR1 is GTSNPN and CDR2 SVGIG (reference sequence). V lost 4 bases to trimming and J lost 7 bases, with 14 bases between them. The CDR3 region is CAWNREHDQPQHF. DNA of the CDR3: TGTGCCTGGAATAGAGAACACGACCAGCCCCAGCATTTT.

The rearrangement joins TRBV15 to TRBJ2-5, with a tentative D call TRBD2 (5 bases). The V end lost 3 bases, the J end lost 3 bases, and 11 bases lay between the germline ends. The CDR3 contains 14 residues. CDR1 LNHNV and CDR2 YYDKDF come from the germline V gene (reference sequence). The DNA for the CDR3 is TGTGCCACCAGCAGCCCACTAGAGGAAGAGACCCAGTACTTC. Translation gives CATSSPLEEETQYF.

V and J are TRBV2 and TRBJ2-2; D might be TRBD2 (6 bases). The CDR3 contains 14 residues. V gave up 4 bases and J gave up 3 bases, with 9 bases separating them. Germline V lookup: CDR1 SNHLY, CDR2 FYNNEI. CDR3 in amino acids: CASSGRDYTGELFF. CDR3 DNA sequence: TGTGCCAGCAGTGGCAGGGACTACACCGGGGAGCTGTTTTTT.

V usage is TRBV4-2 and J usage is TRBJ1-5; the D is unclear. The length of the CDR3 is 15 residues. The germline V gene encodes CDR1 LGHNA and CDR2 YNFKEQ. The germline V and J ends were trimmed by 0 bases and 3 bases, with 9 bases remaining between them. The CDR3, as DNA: TGTGCCAGCAGCCAAGAAGCTTTGCCCAATCAGCCCCAGCATTTT. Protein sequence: CASSQEALPNQPQHF.

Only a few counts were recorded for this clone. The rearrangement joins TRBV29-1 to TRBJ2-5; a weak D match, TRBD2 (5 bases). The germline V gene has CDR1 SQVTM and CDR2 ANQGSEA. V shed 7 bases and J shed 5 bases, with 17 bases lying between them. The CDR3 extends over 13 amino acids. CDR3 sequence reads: CSATIHRGETQYF. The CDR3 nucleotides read TGCAGCGCCACCATACACAGAGGGGAGACCCAGTACTTC.

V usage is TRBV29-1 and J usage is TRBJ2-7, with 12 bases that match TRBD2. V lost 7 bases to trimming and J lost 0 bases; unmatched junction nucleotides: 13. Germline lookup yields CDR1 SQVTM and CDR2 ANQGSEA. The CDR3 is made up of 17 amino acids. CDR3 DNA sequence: TGCAGCGGAGCCGGGACTAGCGGGCCGACAACCTCCTACGAGCAGTACTTC. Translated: CSGAGTSGPTTSYEQYF.

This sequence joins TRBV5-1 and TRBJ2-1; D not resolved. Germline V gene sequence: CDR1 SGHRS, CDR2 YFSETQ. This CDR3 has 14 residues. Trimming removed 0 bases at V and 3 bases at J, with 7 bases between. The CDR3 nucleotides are TGCGCCAGCAGCTTGGACTCATTCTACAATGAGCAGTTCTTC. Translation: CASSLDSFYNEQFF.